Each of the 14 T cell receptor beta chains below was sequenced from the same sample in a study of Ad26.COV2.S vaccination and SARS-CoV-2 variants. TCRdb keeps only in-frame clones here, not all; method: immunoSEQ multiplex PCR. The sample carries about 410,000 clones, roughly nine tenths recorded once. The treatment here: around 19 received Ad26.COV2.S at low or high dose, single or two shots; five or six received placebo; per-sample allocation not given. It was on day 63 after the first vaccine or placebo injection that samples were taken. Specimen: peripheral blood, collected in a trial of Ad26.COV2.S vaccine versus placebo. The receptors originated from a person between 18 and 65 years old who received the Ad26.COV2.S COVID-19 vaccine or a placebo.

The CDR3: CASSPAGYQETQYF. DNA for the CDR3: TGTGCCAGCTCACCGGCAGGGTACCAAGAGACCCAGTACTTC. The rearrangement joins TRBV18 to TRBJ2-5; D is possibly TRBD1 (5 bases). Germline-derived CDR1 and CDR2 are KGHSH and LQKENI. Trimming took off 3 bases at V and 0 bases at J, with 8 bases between the two ends. The CDR3 extends over 14 amino acids.

The CDR3, as DNA: TGTGCCAGCAGTACCCCGGCGGGAGGACTTGGAAACACCATATATTTT. Residues: CASSTPAGGLGNTIYF. The rearrangement links TRBV6-2 or TRBV6-3 to TRBJ1-3; D is unresolved. The germline V gene has CDR1 MNHEY and CDR2 SVGEGT. The CDR3 contains 16 residues. Trimming cost V 5 bases and J 3 bases, with 17 bases left between them.

This chain joins TRBV18 and TRBJ2-5, with 7 bases matching TRBD1. V was pared by 2 bases and J by 2 bases, with 2 bases of the junction left unmatched. Germline V gene sequence: CDR1 KGHSH, CDR2 LQKENI. The CDR3 length is 14 residues. The CDR3: CASSPLDRQETQYF. The CDR3, as DNA: TGTGCCAGCTCACCATTGGACAGGCAAGAGACCCAGTACTTC.

The chain joins TRBV10-3 to TRBJ1-2; D perhaps matches TRBD1 (6 bases). In germline, CDR1 is ENHRY, CDR2 SYGVKD. There are 15 residues in the CDR3. The V end lost 4 bases, the J end lost 4 bases, and 16 bases lay between the germline ends. CDR3 loop: CAISGPQGNFYGYTF. CDR3 in DNA: TGTGCCATCAGTGGTCCACAGGGCAACTTCTATGGCTACACCTTC.

V is TRBV6-5 and J is TRBJ1-4; 8 nucleotides match TRBD1. This CDR3 is built from 15 residues. Germline CDR1 and CDR2: MNHEY and SVGAGI. Unmatched junction bases numbered 9, after V lost 6 bases and J lost 6 bases. DNA for the CDR3: TGTGCCAGCAGCCCGACAGGGGCGCTATATGAAAAACTGTTTTTT. Translated, it gives CASSPTGALYEKLFF.

The J gene is TRBJ1-1, the V gene TRBV7-9; 8 bases match TRBD1. CDR1 is SEHNR and CDR2 is FQNEAQ in the germline V gene (reference sequence). This CDR3 comprises 15 residues. Unmatched junction bases numbered 12, after V lost 8 bases and J lost 4 bases. The CDR3 coding sequence is TGTGCCAGCTCCTCGCCAGGGGGCTCTGGCACTGAAGCTTTCTTT. Its protein product is CASSSPGGSGTEAFF.

The rearrangement joins TRBV4-1 to TRBJ1-5; no clear D. From germline, CDR1 is MGHRA and CDR2 YSYEKL. Trimming shortened V by 0 bases and J by 10 bases, and 10 bases separated the two germline ends. The CDR3 loop spans 13 amino acids. As DNA, the CDR3 is TGCGCCAGCAGCCAAGAATTGAGATTACCCCAGCATTTT. Amino acids: CASSQELRLPQHF.

The V gene is TRBV14, the J gene TRBJ1-2, with D possibly matching TRBD1 (5 bases). CDR1 is SGHDN, CDR2 FVKESK, per germline. This CDR3 is built from 15 residues. Trimming took off 0 bases at V and 3 bases at J, with 11 bases between the two ends. For the CDR3, the DNA is TGTGCCAGCAGCCAAGATGGGGGGAACTACTATGGCTACACCTTC. This codes for CASSQDGGNYYGYTF.

The chain recombines TRBV6-5 with TRBJ1-4; 8 bases are shared with TRBD1. Per the germline V gene, CDR1 is MNHEY and CDR2 is SVGAGI. J lost 4 bases, V lost 5 bases, and 6 bases had no gene match. CDR3 length equals 15 residues. Here the CDR3 DNA reads TGTGCCAGCAGTCAAACAGGGGGATTTAATGAAAAACTGTTTTTT. This codes for CASSQTGGFNEKLFF.

The DNA for the CDR3 is TGCGCCAGCAGCCAAGCACCCACTGGGGCCCTTAATTCACCCCTCCACTTT. Protein product: CASSQAPTGALNSPLHF. This chain joins TRBV4-1 and TRBJ1-6; D perhaps matches TRBD1 (5 bases). Per the germline V gene, CDR1 is MGHRA and CDR2 is YSYEKL. V gave up 1 base and J gave up 6 bases, with 16 bases separating them. CDR3 length: 17 amino acids.

The chain uses TRBV2 and TRBJ2-2; 13 positions match TRBD2. The CDR3 spans 16 residues. Trimming removed 6 bases from V and 0 bases from J; junction bases left unmatched: 1. Germline loops: CDR1 SNHLY, CDR2 FYNNEI. In nucleotides, the CDR3 is TGTGCCAGCAGGGGACTAGCGGGGACGAACACCGGGGAGCTGTTTTTT. Translation: CASRGLAGTNTGELFF.

The chain joins TRBV5-1 to TRBJ2-5; D may be TRBD1 (5 bases). Germline values: CDR1 SGHRS, CDR2 YFSETQ. This CDR3 has 14 amino acids. Trimming cost V 2 bases and J 3 bases, with 11 bases left between them. This chain's CDR3 is CASSLASGKETQYF. The CDR3 nucleotides are TGCGCCAGCAGCTTAGCATCAGGGAAAGAGACCCAGTACTTC.

CDR3 nucleotide sequence: TGTGCCAGCAGCCAAGATTCTACAGGGGATAATTCACCCCTCCACTTT. Translating it yields CASSQDSTGDNSPLHF. The chain recombines TRBV3-1 (or the pseudogene TRBV3-2) with TRBJ1-6; 7 positions agree with TRBD1. CDR1 is LGHDT, CDR2 YNNKEL, per germline (reference sequence). The CDR3 contains 16 residues. Trimming took 0 bases from V and 5 from J; bases not matched to a gene: 4.

The rearrangement uses TRBV12-3 or TRBV12-4 and TRBJ1-1, with 8 bases matching TRBD1. V lost 5 bases to trimming and J lost 10 bases; unmatched junction nucleotides: 9. CDR3 length equals 13 residues. The CDR3 spells CASSPSGQGRAFF. The DNA of the CDR3 is TGTGCCAGCAGTCCCAGTGGACAGGGCCGAGCTTTCTTT.